The rows below give T cell receptor beta chains drawn from one sample of a study of Ad26.COV2.S vaccination and SARS-CoV-2 variants. The protocol was immunoSEQ multiplex PCR, while the TCRdb copy is restricted to in-frame clones and leaves out a portion. The data contain 300,000 to 450,000 clones, around 84% of them singletons. The starting material was peripheral blood, obtained in a trial of Ad26.COV2.S vaccine versus placebo. These receptor sequences come from a person between 18 and 65 years old who received the Ad26.COV2.S COVID-19 vaccine or a placebo. Both conserved end residues are part of each CDR3. Clone size appears in some rows only: once, few, many, or a class for an expanded clone.

v_call	clone_size	j_call	cdr3_aa
TRBV2	.	TRBJ2-5	CASSYDRGHQETQYF
TRBV3-1/TRBV3-2	.	TRBJ2-7	CASSPYSGGVKYF
TRBV6-2/TRBV6-3	.	TRBJ2-7	CASSRASTGSVSYEQYF
TRBV7-9	.	TRBJ1-2	CASSNWDRDNYGYTF
TRBV6-1	few	TRBJ2-6	CASSEAGMTGANVLTF
TRBV7-9	once	TRBJ2-7	CASSPTGRSYEQYF
TRBV27	.	TRBJ1-3	CASRAGGPSGNTIYF
TRBV2	.	TRBJ1-4	CASTLNSGELFF
TRBV30	.	TRBJ2-1	CAWSRADWGSDNEQFF
TRBV28	.	TRBJ1-1	CASTVVSRNTEAFF
TRBV5-1	.	TRBJ2-3	CASSQTRGGGDTQYF
TRBV7-8	.	TRBJ1-1	CASSLGRENTEAFF
TRBV27	.	TRBJ2-7	CASSDRGRIYEQYF
TRBV5-4	.	TRBJ2-1	CASSSRWGQGFNEQFF
TRBV7-9	once	TRBJ1-4	CASSLAATNEKLFF
TRBV6-5	.	TRBJ1-2	CASSLGGGVSYGYTF
TRBV18	.	TRBJ1-1	CASSGSPFAEAFF
TRBV3-1/TRBV3-2	.	TRBJ2-1	CASSQLGELPYNEQFF
TRBV6-2/TRBV6-3	.	TRBJ1-5	CASSSLGRGSNQPQHF
TRBV2	.	TRBJ2-7	CARTLAGEREQYF
TRBV6-2/TRBV6-3	.	TRBJ2-2	CASSDVSGSSAGELFF
TRBV30	.	TRBJ2-7	CALEDRDEQYF
TRBV18	.	TRBJ2-7	CASSPSSWAYEQYF
TRBV15	.	TRBJ2-7	CATSSSHRGRGAGYEQYF
TRBV28	.	TRBJ2-7	CASRTHSIYEQYF
TRBV4-1	.	TRBJ1-6	CASSLRRDPGNSPLHF
TRBV11-2	.	TRBJ2-7	CASSSLRRGYEQYF
TRBV5-1	.	TRBJ2-1	CASIPIAGSYNEQFF
TRBV18	.	TRBJ1-1	CASSPDRGTEAFF
TRBV7-9	once	TRBJ1-6	CASSAGLTTGPLHF
TRBV3-1/TRBV3-2	.	TRBJ2-2	CASSPRGRGELFF
TRBV7-2	once	TRBJ2-7	CASSLYGISREQYF
TRBV6-2/TRBV6-3	.	TRBJ2-3	CASSYGAGATDTQYF
TRBV28	.	TRBJ1-5	CASSLGGEMSNQPQHF
TRBV3-1/TRBV3-2	.	TRBJ2-3	CASSLGALTKRDTQYF
TRBV11-2	.	TRBJ2-2	CASSSPEALNTGELFF
TRBV5-6	.	TRBJ2-5	CASQRDIQETQYF
TRBV4-1	few	TRBJ2-7	CASSYGTGGEQYF
TRBV6-2/TRBV6-3	.	TRBJ2-1	CASSKAGYNEQFF
TRBV29-1	.	TRBJ2-1	CSVEDPYRIILNEQFF
TRBV24-1	.	TRBJ2-3	CATSGLSTDTQYF